Each of the 20 T cell receptor beta chains below was sequenced from the same sample in a study of T cells in Graves' hyperthyroidism and ophthalmopathy. The source material, RNA transcripts, was used to amplify TCR beta CDR3 regions. TCR CDR3 regions were first amplified by RT-PCR with HTBI primers. TCRdb used MiXCR to reprocess the multiplex PCR reads, holding one entry per CDR3 protein. The sample has hundreds of thousands of distinct CDR3 sequences; 15% to 20% are singletons. Sequenced sample: blood. All receptors derive from a man in his forties or fifties with Graves' ophthalmopathy.

Of note for this clonotype: A read error may account for a junction end that differs from germline. This sequence joins TRBV7-9 and TRBJ2-5, with TRBD2 identical over 12 bases. Looked up from germline, CDR1 is SEHNR and CDR2 is FQNEAQ (reference sequence). The CDR3 is 14 amino acids. CDR3 nucleotide sequence: TGTGCCAGCAGCTGGTCCGGGACTAGCGGGTTCCAGAACTTC. It codes for CASSWSGTSGFQNF.

This clonotype was counted at least ten times. V and J are TRBV28 and TRBJ1-1; D unresolved. The CDR3 totals 11 residues. Between the trimmed V and J ends, which lost 5 bases and 8 bases, there was a span of 9 bases. The germline gives CDR1 MDHEN, CDR2 SYDVKM. CDR3 sequence reads: CASSPPGEAFF. CDR3 sequence (DNA): TGTGCCAGCAGTCCCCCCGGCGAAGCTTTCTTT.

As for this clonotype: A read error may be the cause here, since a much bigger clone is one base away. V and J are TRBV27 and TRBJ1-1; TRBD1 matches 7 bases. V trimming: 11 bases; J trimming: 2 bases; junction bases outside the gene matches: 11. Germline CDR1 reads MNHEY; CDR2 reads SMNVEV (reference sequence). This CDR3 has 14 residues. The CDR3 DNA reads as TGTGCCGGCACGTCAGGGGGTAGAAACACTGAAGCTTTCTTT. Translation gives CAGTSGGRNTEAFF.

This clonotype was counted only a few times. The V and J genes are TRBV18 and TRBJ2-2; D gene unclear. This CDR3 comprises 17 residues. CDR1 is KGHSH, CDR2 LQKENI, per germline. Trimming shortened V by 3 bases and J by 0 bases, and 14 bases separated the two germline ends. This CDR3 reads CASSPHDIETNTGELFF. Here the CDR3 DNA reads TGTGCCAGCTCACCGCACGACATCGAAACGAACACCGGGGAGCTGTTTTTT.

Only a few counts were recorded for this clonotype. The chain has TRBV7-8 and TRBJ2-5; 11 positions match TRBD2. Germline lookup yields CDR1 SGHVS and CDR2 FQNEAQ. Losses at the gene ends were 6 bases for V and 2 bases for J; bases not matched to a gene: 11. The CDR3 extends over 17 amino acids. CDR3 sequence reads: CASRPQGRLAGQETQYF. The CDR3 DNA follows: TGTGCCAGCAGACCTCAGGGGAGACTAGCGGGACAAGAGACCCAGTACTTC.

V and J are TRBV20-1 and TRBJ2-1; D possibly corresponds to TRBD2 (7 bases). This CDR3 is 16 amino acids long. V was trimmed by 0 bases and J by 4 bases, leaving 16 bases between them. Germline V CDR1 and CDR2: DFQATT, SNEGSKA (reference sequence). CDR3: CSARDPGGRLYNEQFF. The CDR3, as DNA: TGCAGTGCTAGAGATCCGGGGGGCCGTTTATACAATGAGCAGTTCTTC.

This clonotype was seen a handful of times. The CDR3 DNA sequence: TGTGCCAGCAGCCTAAGTATGCTAGCGGGAGTCTTCAATGAGCAGTTCTTC. Its protein product is CASSLSMLAGVFNEQFF. The V and J genes are TRBV28 and TRBJ2-1, with 10 bases fitting TRBD2. The CDR3 sequence is 17 residues long. In germline, CDR1 is MDHEN, CDR2 SYDVKM. J gave up 6 bases and V 6 bases, and 14 bases lay outside the gene matches.

V is TRBV6-1 and J is TRBJ2-7; 8 bases align to TRBD2. The CDR3 sequence is 15 residues long. The V gene's germline CDR1 is MNHNS and CDR2 SASEGT. The J segment lost 3 bases and the V segment lost 6 bases, leaving 10 bases of the junction unmatched. The CDR3 sequence is CASSFSGGSYYEQYF. CDR3 in DNA: TGTGCCAGCAGCTTCAGCGGGGGCAGCTACTACGAGCAGTACTTC.

This chain connects TRBV6-4 to TRBJ2-2; 13 bases are a match to TRBD2. There are 17 residues in the CDR3. The V gene's germline CDR1 is MRHNA and CDR2 SNTAGT. The J segment lost 5 bases and the V segment lost 2 bases, leaving 5 bases of the junction unmatched. CDR3 nucleotide sequence: TGTGCCAGCAGTGACACTGGACTAGCGGGGGAGACCGGGGAGCTGTTTTTT. Protein product: CASSDTGLAGETGELFF.

This clonotype was seen repeatedly, ten times or more. This rearrangement joins TRBV7-6 to TRBJ2-3; D gene uncertain. CDR3 length: 13 residues. Trimming removed 0 bases at V and 6 bases at J, with 7 bases between. CDR1 is SGHVS, CDR2 FNYEAQ, per germline. This CDR3 reads CASSLAQEDTQYF. CDR3 sequence (DNA): TGTGCCAGCAGCTTAGCCCAAGAGGATACGCAGTATTTT.

This clonotype was seen repeatedly, ten times or more. This rearrangement joins TRBV6-1 to TRBJ2-1; 8 nucleotides align to TRBD2. Germline values: CDR1 MNHNS, CDR2 SASEGT. CDR3 size: 15 residues. The ends lost 8 bases at V and 7 bases at J; junction bases unmatched: 13. CDR3 DNA sequence: TGTGCCAGCTGCGTCGGGGGGGGTCTGAGGAATGAGCAGTTCTTC. Its protein is CASCVGGGLRNEQFF.

The chain links TRBV28 to TRBJ2-7; weak D call: TRBD1 (5 bases). CDR1 is MDHEN and CDR2 is SYDVKM in the germline V gene. Trimming left V 7 bases short and J 1 base short, with 14 bases between. The CDR3 consists of 14 residues. CDR3 DNA: TGTGCCAGCAATAAAATCCAGGGTTCCTACGAGCAGTACTTC. Its translation is CASNKIQGSYEQYF.

In its sample, this clonotype was seen many times. This sequence joins TRBV5-5 and TRBJ2-7, with D tentatively TRBD1 (6 bases). V was pared by 4 bases and J by 3 bases, with 20 bases between. CDR1 is SGHKS and CDR2 is YYEKEE in the germline V gene (reference sequence). CDR3 length: 16 amino acids. In DNA form, the CDR3 reads TGTGCCAGCAGCCCCCTCCAGGGGAATCCCATCTACGAGCAGTACTTC. Its protein product is CASSPLQGNPIYEQYF.

Notes on this clonotype: At one end the junction does not follow the germline gene, possibly because of a read error. The genes are TRBV6-1 and TRBJ1-6, with D unclear. Germline-derived CDR1 and CDR2 are MNHNS and SASEGT. The CDR3 is 16 amino acids. CDR3 residues: CASSPVRGWRDSPLYF. Written as DNA, the CDR3 is TGTGCCAGCAGCCCAGTGAGAGGGTGGAGGGATTCACCCCTCTACTTT.

This clonotype was observed a handful of times. The chain uses TRBV2 and TRBJ1-2, with TRBD1 matching over 8 bases. Germline loops: CDR1 SNHLY, CDR2 FYNNEI. The CDR3 consists of 14 residues. Trimming removed 8 bases from V and 5 bases from J; junction bases left unmatched: 10. This CDR3 is CASAGQGIAYGYTF. The CDR3 coding sequence is TGTGCCAGCGCCGGACAGGGAATTGCGTATGGCTACACCTTC.

The sample holds many counts of this clonotype. The rearrangement uses TRBV5-1 and TRBJ2-5, with D possibly being TRBD2 (5 bases). V was cut by 5 bases and J by 5 bases, with 10 bases left in between. CDR1 and CDR2 from the germline V gene are SGHRS and YFSETQ. This CDR3 is built from 12 residues. CDR3 sequence reads: CASSASGETQYF. The CDR3 region has the DNA TGCGCCAGCAGTGCGTCGGGGGAGACCCAGTACTTC.

The CDR3 coding sequence is TGTGCCAGCAGTTCCCTCCCCCTGTTGACAGGTGGTGGGGTGCATAGCAATCAGCCCCAGCATTTT. Encoded protein: CASSSLPLLTGGGVHSNQPQHF. The chain recombines TRBV12-3 or TRBV12-4 with TRBJ1-5; a possible D gene is TRBD1 (6 bases). The CDR3 consists of 22 residues. V lost 4 bases, J lost 0 bases, and 31 bases lay in between.

At least ten counts were recorded for this clonotype. J is TRBJ2-7 and V is TRBV3-1; 13 positions agree with TRBD2. The germline gives CDR1 LGHDT, CDR2 YNNKEL (reference sequence). V lost 4 bases, J lost 2 bases, and 5 bases stayed unmatched. The CDR3 has 16 residues. The CDR3 region is CASSRQGLAGPYEQYF. The CDR3 nucleotides are TGTGCCAGCAGCCGCCAGGGACTAGCGGGGCCCTACGAGCAGTACTTC.

The sample holds many counts of this clonotype. J is TRBJ2-1 and V is TRBV18; TRBD2 agrees at 9 bases. The CDR3 has 14 residues. From germline, CDR1 is KGHSH and CDR2 LQKENI. V shed 4 bases and J 7 bases; nucleotides not matched to a gene: 5. The CDR3 DNA sequence: TGTGCCAGCTCACTCGGACTAGCGAATAATGAGCAGTTCTTC. Protein: CASSLGLANNEQFF.

This clonotype was detected ten times or more. At one end, the junction sequence differs from germline, possibly due to a read error. The V call is TRBV7-7, the J call TRBJ2-1; tentative D call: TRBD2 (5 bases). CDR3 length equals 13 residues. Germline values: CDR1 SSHAT, CDR2 FNYEAQ (reference sequence). This CDR3 reads CASSLSSGNEQFF. The CDR3 DNA sequence: TGTGCTAGCAGCTTATCGAGCGGAAATGAGCAGTTCTTC.